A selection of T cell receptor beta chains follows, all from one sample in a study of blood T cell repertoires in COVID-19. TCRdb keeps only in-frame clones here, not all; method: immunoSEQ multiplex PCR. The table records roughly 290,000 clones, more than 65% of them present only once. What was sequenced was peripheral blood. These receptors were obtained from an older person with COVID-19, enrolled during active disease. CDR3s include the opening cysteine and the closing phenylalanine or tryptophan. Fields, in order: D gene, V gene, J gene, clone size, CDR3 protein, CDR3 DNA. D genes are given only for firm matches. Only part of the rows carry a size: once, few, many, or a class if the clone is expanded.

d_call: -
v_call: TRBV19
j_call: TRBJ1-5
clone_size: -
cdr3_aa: CASSTSFRTAMNQPQHF
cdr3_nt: TGTGCCAGTAGTACATCTTTTAGGACAGCGATGAATCAGCCCCAGCATTTT

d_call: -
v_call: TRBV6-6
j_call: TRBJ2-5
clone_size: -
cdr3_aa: CASSYSRDSTGETQYF
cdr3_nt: TGTGCCAGCAGTTACTCCAGGGACTCGACTGGAGAGACCCAGTACTTC

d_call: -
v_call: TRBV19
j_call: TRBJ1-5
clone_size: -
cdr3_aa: CASSVNRDLRWSNQPQHF
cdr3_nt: TGTGCCAGTAGTGTCAACAGGGATTTGAGGTGGAGCAATCAGCCCCAGCATTTT

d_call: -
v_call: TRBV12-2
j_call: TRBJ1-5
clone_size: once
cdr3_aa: CASRLPWTVYSNQPQHF
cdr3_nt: TGTGCAAGTCGCTTACCCTGGACAGTTTATAGCAATCAGCCCCAGCATTTT

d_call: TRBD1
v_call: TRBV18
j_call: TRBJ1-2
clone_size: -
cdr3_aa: CASSPLQGQGKDNGYTF
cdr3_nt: TGTGCCAGCTCACCACTACAGGGACAGGGAAAGGACAACGGCTACACCTTC

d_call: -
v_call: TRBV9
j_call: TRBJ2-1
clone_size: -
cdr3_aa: CASSVDRSSYNEQFF
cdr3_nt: TGTGCCAGCAGCGTCGACCGGAGCTCCTACAATGAGCAGTTCTTC

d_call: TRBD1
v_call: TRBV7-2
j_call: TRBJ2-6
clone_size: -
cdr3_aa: CASSFRGRAVRANVLTF
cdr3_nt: TGTGCCAGCAGCTTCAGGGGGCGCGCCGTTCGGGCCAACGTCCTGACTTTC

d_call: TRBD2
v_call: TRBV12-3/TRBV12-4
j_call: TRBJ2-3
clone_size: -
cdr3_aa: CASRRLAGLYF
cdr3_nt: TGTGCCAGCAGAAGACTAGCGGGTCTGTATTTT

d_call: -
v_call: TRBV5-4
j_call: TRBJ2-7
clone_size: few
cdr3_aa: CASRATAGEQYF
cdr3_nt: TGTGCCAGCAGAGCAACAGCGGGCGAGCAGTACTTC

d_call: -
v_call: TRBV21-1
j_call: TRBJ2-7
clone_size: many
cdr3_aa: CASAHRDSKSYEQYF
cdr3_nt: TGTGCCAGCGCCCACCGGGACTCGAAGTCCTACGAGCAGTACTTC

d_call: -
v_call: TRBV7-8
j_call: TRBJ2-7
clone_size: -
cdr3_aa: CASSFVLGELGEVRYEQYF
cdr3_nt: TGTGCCAGCAGCTTCGTACTTGGGGAGCTGGGGGAGGTACGGTACGAGCAGTACTTC

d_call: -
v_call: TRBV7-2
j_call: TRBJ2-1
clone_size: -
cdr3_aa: CASSRNRLEFF
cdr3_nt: TGTGCCAGCAGCCGAAACAGGCTCGAGTTCTTC

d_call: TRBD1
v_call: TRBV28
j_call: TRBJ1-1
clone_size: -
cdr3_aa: CATLRGLSTEAFF
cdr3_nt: TGTGCCACGCTCAGGGGGCTGAGCACTGAAGCTTTCTTT

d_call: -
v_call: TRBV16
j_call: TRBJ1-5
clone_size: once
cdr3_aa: CASSQFSGALNQPQHF
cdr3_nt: TGTGCCAGCAGCCAATTTTCAGGGGCTCTCAATCAGCCCCAGCATTTT

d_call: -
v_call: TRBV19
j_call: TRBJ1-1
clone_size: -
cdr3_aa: CASSIGGAINTEAFF
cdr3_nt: TGTGCCAGTAGTATAGGGGGCGCGATAAACACTGAAGCTTTCTTT

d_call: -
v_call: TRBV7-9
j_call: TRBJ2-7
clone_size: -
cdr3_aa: CASSLFIGGRSSSYEQYF
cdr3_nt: TGTGCCAGCAGCTTATTTATCGGAGGGCGGTCCAGCTCCTACGAGCAGTACTTC

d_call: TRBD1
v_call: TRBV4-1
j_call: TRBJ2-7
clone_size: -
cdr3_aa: CASSQATDRADGTYEQYF
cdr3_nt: TGCGCCAGCAGCCAAGCAACTGACAGGGCCGATGGGACCTACGAGCAGTACTTC

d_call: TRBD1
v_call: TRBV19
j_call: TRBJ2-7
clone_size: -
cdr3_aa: CASRRDRDGEQYF
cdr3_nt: TGTGCCAGTCGCCGGGACAGGGATGGCGAGCAGTACTTC

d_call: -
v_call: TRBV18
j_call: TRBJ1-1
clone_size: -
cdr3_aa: CASSPRQGSTEAFF
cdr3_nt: TGTGCCAGCTCACCAAGGCAGGGTAGTACTGAAGCTTTCTTT

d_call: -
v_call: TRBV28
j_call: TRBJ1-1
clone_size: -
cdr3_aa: CAARLAGDEAFF
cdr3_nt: TGTGCCGCACGGCTAGCGGGGGATGAAGCTTTCTTT

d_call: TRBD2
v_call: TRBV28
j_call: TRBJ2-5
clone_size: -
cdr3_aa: CASAGSGGETQYF
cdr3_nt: TGTGCCAGCGCGGGAAGCGGGGGAGAGACCCAGTACTTC

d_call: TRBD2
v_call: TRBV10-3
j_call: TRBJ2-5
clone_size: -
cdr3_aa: CAISVGSAGVGETQYF
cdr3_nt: TGTGCCATCAGTGTAGGAAGTGCGGGAGTGGGAGAGACCCAGTACTTC

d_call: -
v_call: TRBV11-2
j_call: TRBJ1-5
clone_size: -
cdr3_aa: CASSYTGNQPQHF
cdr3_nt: TGTGCCAGCAGCTACACAGGGAATCAGCCCCAGCATTTT

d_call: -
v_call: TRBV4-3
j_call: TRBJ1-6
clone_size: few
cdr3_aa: CASSLRLNSPLHF
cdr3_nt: TGCGCCAGCAGCCTCCGACTTAATTCACCCCTCCACTTT

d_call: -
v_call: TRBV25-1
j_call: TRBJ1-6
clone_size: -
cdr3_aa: CASRNHRASDSPLHF
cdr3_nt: TGTGCCAGCAGGAACCACAGGGCCAGTGATTCACCCCTCCACTTT

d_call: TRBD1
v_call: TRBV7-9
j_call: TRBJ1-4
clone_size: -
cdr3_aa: CASSPPGQGVVKLFF
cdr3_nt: TGTGCCAGCAGCCCCCCGGGACAGGGTGTGGTAAAACTGTTTTTT

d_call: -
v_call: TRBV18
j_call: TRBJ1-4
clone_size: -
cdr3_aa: CASSPPVFGAGEKLFF
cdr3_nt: TGTGCCAGCTCACCACCAGTCTTCGGGGCGGGAGAAAAACTGTTTTTT

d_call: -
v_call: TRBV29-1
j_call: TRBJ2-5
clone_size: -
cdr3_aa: CSVAPRAGETQYF
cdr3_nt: TGCAGCGTTGCCCCTAGGGCGGGAGAGACCCAGTACTTC

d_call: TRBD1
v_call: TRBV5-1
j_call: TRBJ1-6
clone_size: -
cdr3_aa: CASSPDRANSPLHF
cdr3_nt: TGCGCCAGCAGCCCGGACAGGGCCAATTCACCCCTCCACTTT

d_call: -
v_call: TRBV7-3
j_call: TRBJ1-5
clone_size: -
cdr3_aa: CASSLKTAKNPNQPQHF
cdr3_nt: TGTGCCAGCAGCTTAAAGACAGCTAAAAACCCAAATCAGCCCCAGCATTTT

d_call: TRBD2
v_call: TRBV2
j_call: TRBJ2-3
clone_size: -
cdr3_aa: CASSEEGGGSTDTQYF
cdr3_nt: TGTGCCAGCAGTGAAGAAGGCGGGGGAAGCACAGATACGCAGTATTTT

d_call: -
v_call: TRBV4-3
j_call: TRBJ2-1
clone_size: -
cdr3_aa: CASSQDSFGEQFF
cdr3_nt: TGCGCCAGCAGCCAAGATAGCTTCGGTGAGCAGTTCTTC

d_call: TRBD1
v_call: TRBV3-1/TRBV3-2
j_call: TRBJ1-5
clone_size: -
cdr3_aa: CASSLGDSSNQPQHF
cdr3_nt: TGTGCCAGCAGCCTTGGGGACAGCTCAAATCAGCCCCAGCATTTT

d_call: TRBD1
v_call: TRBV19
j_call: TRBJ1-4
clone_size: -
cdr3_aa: CASNRGTPNEKLFF
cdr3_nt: TGTGCCAGTAACAGGGGCACCCCCAATGAAAAACTGTTTTTT

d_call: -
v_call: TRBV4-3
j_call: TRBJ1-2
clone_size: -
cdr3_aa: CASSQDRANHGYTF
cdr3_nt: TGCGCCAGCAGCCAAGACAGGGCCAACCATGGCTACACCTTC

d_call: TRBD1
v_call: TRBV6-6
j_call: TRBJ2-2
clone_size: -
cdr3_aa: CASTLGQGNTGELFF
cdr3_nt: TGTGCCAGCACCCTGGGACAGGGAAACACCGGGGAGCTGTTTTTT

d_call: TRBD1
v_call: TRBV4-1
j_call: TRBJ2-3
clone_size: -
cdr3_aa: CASSQEGTVRTDTQYF
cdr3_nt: TGCGCCAGCAGCCAAGAAGGGACAGTTAGAACAGATACGCAGTATTTT